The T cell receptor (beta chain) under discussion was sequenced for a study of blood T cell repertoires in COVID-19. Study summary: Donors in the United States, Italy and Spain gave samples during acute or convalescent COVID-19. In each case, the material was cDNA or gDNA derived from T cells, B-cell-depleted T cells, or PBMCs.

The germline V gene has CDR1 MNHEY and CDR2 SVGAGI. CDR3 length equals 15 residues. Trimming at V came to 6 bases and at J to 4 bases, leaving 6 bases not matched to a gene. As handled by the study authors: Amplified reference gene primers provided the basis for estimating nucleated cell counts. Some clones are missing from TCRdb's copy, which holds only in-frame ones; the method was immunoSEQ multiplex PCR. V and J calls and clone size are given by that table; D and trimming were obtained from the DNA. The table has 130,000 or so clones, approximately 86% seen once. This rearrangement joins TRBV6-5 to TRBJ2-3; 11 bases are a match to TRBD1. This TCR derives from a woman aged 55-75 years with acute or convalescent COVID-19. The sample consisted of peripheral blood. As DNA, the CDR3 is TGTGCCAGCAGGGACAGGGGGCGCGAGGCAGATACGCAGTATTTT. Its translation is CASRDRGREADTQYF.